The rows below give T cell receptor beta chains drawn from one sample of a study of cytomegalovirus exposure and HLA in healthy donors. The repertoire was sequenced with immunoSEQ multiplex PCR; TCRdb's copy has only in-frame clones and lacks some. The sample has 130,000 or so clones, 70% to 85% seen once. The sample was PBMCs. All receptors derive from a man in his forties in good health and CMV-seronegative. The CDR3 runs from the conserved cysteine through the conserved F or W. Fields, in order: D gene, clone size, V gene, J gene, CDR3 protein, CDR3 DNA. The D gene is left open where the match is weak. Not every row has a clone size; where given, it reads once, few, many or a size class.

-,-,TRBV30,TRBJ1-4,CAWSGTGTSATNEKLFF,TGTGCCTGGAGTGGGACCGGGACAAGTGCAACTAATGAAAAACTGTTTTTT
TRBD1,-,TRBV2,TRBJ2-1,CATRDRAYNEQFF,TGTGCCACCCGGGACAGGGCCTACAATGAGCAGTTCTTC
-,once,TRBV6-5,TRBJ2-7,CASSPQVSSYEQYF,TGTGCCAGCAGTCCACAGGTGTCATCCTACGAGCAGTACTTC
-,-,TRBV19,TRBJ2-1,CASSSRLVVDEQFF,TGTGCCAGTAGTTCGAGGCTAGTCGTCGATGAGCAGTTCTTC
TRBD1,-,TRBV18,TRBJ2-7,CASSPTSGTASYEQYF,TGTGCCAGCTCACCGACTTCCGGGACAGCTTCCTACGAGCAGTACTTC
-,once,TRBV15,TRBJ1-2,CATSRDGGVIRGYTF,TGTGCCACCAGCAGAGATGGAGGGGTCATTCGTGGCTACACCTTC
TRBD2,-,TRBV28,TRBJ2-7,CASSPPGSGGSEQYF,TGTGCCAGCAGTCCCCCCGGGAGCGGGGGGAGCGAGCAGTACTTC
-,-,TRBV5-1,TRBJ2-7,CASSTGQSYEQYF,TGCGCCAGCAGCACTGGACAGTCCTACGAGCAGTACTTC
-,-,TRBV4-3,TRBJ2-2,CASSQVGLGTGELFF,TGCGCCAGCAGCCAAGTCGGACTGGGGACCGGGGAGCTGTTTTTT
-,-,TRBV19,TRBJ2-7,CASSVLPGRTYEQYF,TGTGCCAGTAGTGTTCTCCCCGGGAGAACCTACGAGCAGTACTTC
-,-,TRBV27,TRBJ1-6,CASSLAPTGYNSPLHF,TGTGCCAGCAGTTTAGCCCCCACAGGGTACAACTCACCCCTCCACTTT
-,-,TRBV10-3,TRBJ1-2,CAISVDSGYTF,TGTGCCATCAGTGTCGATAGCGGCTACACCTTC
-,-,TRBV29-1,TRBJ2-3,CSVEDPRSPRTDTQYF,TGCAGCGTTGAAGATCCTCGGTCCCCCCGCACAGATACGCAGTATTTT
-,once,TRBV7-5,TRBJ2-2,CVRSSNHLRGQRTGELFF,TGTGTCAGAAGCTCAAACCACCTCAGGGGGCAGCGCACCGGGGAGCTGTTTTTT
-,-,TRBV27,TRBJ2-7,CASRGSSSYEQYF,TGTGCCAGCCGCGGGTCCAGCTCCTACGAGCAGTACTTC
-,-,TRBV19,TRBJ1-1,CASLTDMNTEAFF,TGTGCCAGTCTCACAGATATGAACACTGAAGCTTTCTTT
-,-,TRBV19,TRBJ2-2,CASKFPGEPGELFF,TGTGCCAGTAAATTCCCAGGGGAGCCCGGGGAGCTGTTTTTT
-,-,TRBV19,TRBJ2-4,CASRRGAENIQYF,TGTGCCAGCCGACGTGGGGCTGAAAACATTCAGTACTTC
-,-,TRBV12-2,TRBJ2-7,CASRLGQVYEQYF,TGTGCAAGTCGCTTAGGGCAGGTCTACGAGCAGTACTTC
TRBD2,-,TRBV2,TRBJ2-3,CASRAGLGEDTQYF,TGTGCTAGCAGAGCTGGACTAGGGGAGGATACGCAGTATTTT
TRBD2,-,TRBV7-9,TRBJ2-7,CSSSSSGGLEYEQYF,TGTTCCAGCAGCTCCTCCGGGGGGTTGGAGTACGAGCAGTACTTC
TRBD2,-,TRBV5-1,TRBJ2-5,CASSLGGTSGGEETQYF,TGCGCCAGCAGCTTAGGGGGGACTAGCGGAGGGGAAGAGACCCAGTACTTC